Sequencing of this TCR beta chain was carried out in a study of regulatory T cells in long-lasting Graves disease. The V end was cut by 2 bases, the J end by 1 base, with 8 bases between. This CDR3 spans 14 amino acids. Germline CDR1 and CDR2: SEHNR and FQNEAQ (reference sequence). Described time point: newly diagnosed GD, antithyroid drugs for less than 3 months. PBMCs were the source of the RNA used for TCR sequencing. The authors built TCR beta libraries using iRepertoire HTBI primers and Arm-PCR of CDR3 regions. One entry per CDR3 protein, called by TCRdb with MiXCR from the multiplex PCR reads. The sample has 300,000 to 400,000 distinct CDR3 sequences; 15% to 19% are singletons.

Specimen: peripheral blood mononuclear cells (PBMCs), collected at new diagnosis, from a patient treated with antithyroid drugs. The source is a female donor with Graves disease. The chain recombines TRBV7-9 with TRBJ2-5, with D perhaps TRBD1 (5 bases). CDR3 sequence (DNA): TGTGCCAGCAGCTTATTGGACACCCAAGAGACCCAGTACTTC. Amino acid sequence: CASSLLDTQETQYF.